The 11 T cell receptor beta chains below come from one sample, sequenced in a study of a mutant IDH1 vaccine in newly diagnosed glioma. These receptors' antigens are unknown. The protocol was immunoSEQ multiplex PCR, while the TCRdb copy is restricted to in-frame clones and leaves out a portion. The sample carries approximately 50,000 clones, more than 70% recorded once. Time point noted: week 35, safety follow-up. In the vaccine, a single dose held 300 ug of the mutant IDH1 20-mer peptide, along with topical imiquimod. Sample: PBMCs, taken from a glioma patient whose treatment included an IDH1 peptide vaccine. These TCRs come from a woman aged 40 to 50 with glioma.

The chain recombines TRBV7-9 with TRBJ2-3; the D is unclear. The germline V and J ends were trimmed by 5 bases and 1 base, with 19 bases remaining between them. In germline, CDR1 is SEHNR, CDR2 FQNEAQ (reference sequence). The CDR3 has 17 amino acids. In DNA form, the CDR3 reads TGTGCCAGCAGCCCCTCCCTAGAGGCCTTGGGCACAGATACGCAGTATTTT. Protein product: CASSPSLEALGTDTQYF.

V and J are TRBV11-2 and TRBJ1-2, with a possible D match to TRBD1 (6 bases). Trimming cost V 0 bases and J 3 bases, with 11 bases left between them. Germline V gene lookup returns CDR1 SGHAT and CDR2 FQNNGV. The CDR3 extends over 15 amino acids. The CDR3 sequence: CASSLEGGAYYGYTF. DNA of the CDR3: TGTGCCAGCAGCTTAGAAGGGGGGGCCTACTATGGCTACACCTTC. The variable domain in full, completed from reference TRBV11-2 and TRBJ1-2, reads EAGVAQSPRYKIIEKRQSVAFWCNPISGHATLYWYQQILGQGPKLLIQFQNNGVVDDSQLPKDRFSAERLKGVDSTLKIQPAKLEDSAVYLCASSLEGGAYYGYTFGSGTRLTVV.

The chain combines TRBV18 with TRBJ1-3; D gene ambiguous. The germline gives CDR1 KGHSH, CDR2 LQKENI. This CDR3 spans 15 amino acids. Trimming stripped 2 bases from V and 0 bases from J, with 8 bases between. Written as DNA, the CDR3 is TGTGCCAGCTCACCAAGGCAGGACTCTGGAAACACCATATATTTT. Encoded protein: CASSPRQDSGNTIYF.

This clone was counted a few times. The chain employs TRBV6-5 and TRBJ1-2; 8 bases line up with TRBD1. The V gene end was trimmed by 2 bases and the J gene end by 7 bases; junction bases not matched to a gene: 3. The germline CDR1 and CDR2 sequences are MNHEY and SVGAGI. This CDR3 is 13 amino acids long. The CDR3 DNA reads as TGTGCCAGCAGTTACCAGGGGGCGGTTGGCTACACCTTC. This sequence encodes CASSYQGAVGYTF.

The chain employs TRBV7-6 and TRBJ1-6, with no clear D. The V and J ends lost 3 bases and 8 bases respectively, with 14 bases between them. CDR1 is SGHVS and CDR2 is FNYEAQ in the germline V gene. The CDR3 runs 15 residues. Here the CDR3 reads CASSFSPFAYSPLHF. CDR3 nucleotides: TGTGCCAGCAGCTTCAGTCCCTTCGCCTATTCACCCCTCCACTTT.

The count of this clone is one. J is TRBJ2-2 and V is TRBV2; D remains unclear. Germline V lookup: CDR1 SNHLY, CDR2 FYNNEI. This CDR3 comprises 14 residues. V shed 3 bases and J shed 7 bases, with 12 bases lying between them. CDR3 amino acids: CASSERRDSGELFF. The CDR3 coding sequence is TGTGCCAGCAGTGAGCGAAGGGATAGCGGGGAGCTGTTTTTT. Drawing the rest from reference TRBV2 and TRBJ2-2, the complete variable domain is EPEVTQTPSHQVTQMGQEVILRCVPISNHLYFYWYRQILGQKVEFLVSFYNNEISEKSEIFDDQFSVERPDGSNFTLKIRSTKLEDSAMYFCASSERRDSGELFFGEGSRLTVL.

The rearrangement uses TRBV15 and TRBJ1-2; D gene uncertain. V was pared by 4 bases and J by 5 bases, with 11 bases between. CDR1 is LNHNV and CDR2 is YYDKDF in the germline V gene (reference sequence). This CDR3 spans 13 amino acids. DNA of the CDR3: TGTGCCACCAGCAAGGAAGGAGTGTATGGCTACACCTTC. Protein product: CATSKEGVYGYTF.

The chain links TRBV4-3 to TRBJ2-7, with D perhaps matching TRBD1 (5 bases). Deletions cut 0 bases from V and 2 bases from J, with 8 bases between. This CDR3 is built from 14 residues. Germline lookup yields CDR1 LGHNA and CDR2 YSLEER. The CDR3, as DNA: TGCGCCAGCAGCCAAGATTACAGGCCCTACGAGCAGTACTTC. Translation: CASSQDYRPYEQYF.

As for this clone: Other DNA sequences of this sample code for an identical CDR3. This chain connects TRBV7-9 to TRBJ2-2, with 14 bases that match TRBD2. CDR1 is SEHNR, CDR2 FQNEAQ, per germline (reference sequence). V gave up 5 bases and J gave up 5 bases; unmatched junction bases: 4. The CDR3 has 16 residues. CDR3 residues: CASSPRLAGGTGELFF. CDR3 in DNA: TGTGCCAGCAGCCCCCGACTAGCGGGAGGGACCGGGGAGCTGTTTTTT.

V is TRBV5-6 and J is TRBJ2-3; D is perhaps TRBD1 (5 bases). This CDR3 has 13 amino acids. Trimming removed 2 bases at V and 4 bases at J, with 8 bases between. CDR1 is SGHDT and CDR2 is YYEEEE in the germline V gene. This chain's CDR3 is CASSFTGPDTQYF. The CDR3 DNA reads as TGTGCCAGCAGCTTCACAGGTCCAGATACGCAGTATTTT.

Points on this clone: One end of the junction varies from germline; a read error may be responsible. The rearrangement uses TRBV7-7 and TRBJ1-5; 9 bases line up with TRBD1. Germline V gives CDR1 SSHAT, CDR2 FNYEAQ (reference sequence). This CDR3 contains 13 residues. CDR3 DNA sequence: TGTGCTAGCAGCTTAGACAGGGGGCAGCCCCAGCATTTT. Protein sequence: CASSLDRGQPQHF.